The sequence of this T cell receptor (beta chain) was determined in a study of healthy donors' naive CD4 and CD8 T cells. Trimming took off 2 bases at V and 1 base at J, with 8 bases between the two ends. Germline lookup yields CDR1 GTSNPN and CDR2 SVGIG (reference sequence). CDR3 size: 13 residues. A linear amplification protocol produced the TCR libraries from 500 ng of total RNA. TCRdb re-called the reads with MiXCR, one entry per CDR3 protein. Among roughly 200,000 distinct CDR3 sequences listed, around 70% were seen once. This chain links TRBV30 with TRBJ1-2, with unresolved D. The sequence was collected from a pool of human donors in good health; the sample pools cells from several healthy donors. Sequenced material: naive CD4+ and CD8+ T cells sorted from blood, pooled from several donors. CDR3 amino acids: CAWSFHSNYGYTF. The CDR3 nucleotides are TGTGCCTGGAGTTTCCACAGTAACTATGGCTACACCTTC.